Included here is one TCR beta chain sequence, with context. Its antigen is not yet known. Base qualities were left out, and no much larger clone turns up one base away. To prepare the library, the immunoSEQ multiplex PCR assay was applied. For the multiplex PCR, a mixture combining 60 forward primers for TCR Vbeta segments and 13 reverse primers for TCR Jbeta segments was used. The CDR3 region of rearranged TCR beta genes was amplified from genomic DNA by a multiplex PCR assay. Amplified TCR beta libraries were sequenced as 87-base-pair reads on the Illumina HiSeq System. Regarding the original processing steps: A later analysis counted about 82 million unique TCR beta chains across the 550 to 750 repertoires, and about 10 million of these chains were shared by at least two donors. Raw reads were error-corrected and collapsed into unique sequences with a nearest-neighbor algorithm that merged closely related sequences to remove PCR and sequencing errors. V, D and J gene segments were assigned by aligning CDR3 sequences to IMGT reference sequences. Each retained sequence needed at least a six-nucleotide match to both a V gene segment and a J gene segment. A rearrangement was called productive if the CDR3 had no stop codons and remained in frame with V and J, and every other rearrangement was called non-productive. Following IMGT convention, CDR3 was defined as the stretch from the second conserved V-encoded cysteine to the conserved J-encoded phenylalanine. In an earlier analysis of more than 550 of the donors, sequences lacking an unambiguous match to a single V gene segment were excluded. An earlier analysis of fewer than 750 of the donors called V segments functional above 56.7% productive rearrangements and segregating when the between-donor standard deviation exceeded 5%. A statistical classification framework was developed to diagnose cytomegalovirus status using the catalog of TCR beta chain sequences. In a later analysis, TCR nucleotide sequences were compared against IMGT/GENE-DB human TR gene sequences so that V and J genes could be assigned. Using the TCRdist pipeline, a later analysis assigned CDR3 sequences along with most-parsimonious VDJ recombination scenarios. In a later analysis, every TCR beta chain was defined by the combination of its CDR3 amino acid sequence and its V-gene family, and reads without a unique V-gene family were dropped. As a way to deal with suspected cross-contamination and a sequencing artifact, a later analysis dropped 500 to 700 nucleotide sequences that were highly shared and had low generation probability. A later analysis calculated a clonal expansion index for each public chain from normalized within-repertoire ranks of inferred template counts. A later analysis computed generation probabilities with a VDJ recombination model fitted to out-of-frame rearrangements, and checked the results against IGoR. Hypergeometric tests were used in a later analysis to score TCR-TCR, TCR-HLA and TCR-CMV co-occurrence, with a repertoire-size bias correction applied to the TCR pairs. False discovery rates were estimated in a later analysis by permuting HLA or CMV assignments 20 times. In a later analysis, co-occurring TCRs were grouped using DBSCAN, with TCRdist sequence similarity added in when clustering inside HLA-allele-positive subsets. For co-occurrence clustering, repertoires with fewer than 30,000 or more than 120,000 public chains were excluded, along with roughly 5 repertoires with anomalous nucleotide sharing. Imported from immuneACCESS, the table was reduced by TCRdb to in-frame sequences with V and J called. These copies leave out some clones; in studies compared against another copy, an unresolved V gene accounts for under half, and the cause of the remainder is not known. That table gives V, J and clone size, and the DNA gave D and trimming. Recorded for this sample are some 150,000 clones; roughly 84% of them occurred a single time. Of the sample, less than 2.5% is held by the ten largest clones.

The data were obtained in a study of cytomegalovirus exposure and HLA in healthy donors (dated by TCRdb to 2017 to 2019). Turning to the overall study: An earlier analysis of about 530 of the donors reported under 300 Gb of sequence data and 117 million unique TCR beta sequences obtained from approximately 180 million T cells. The number of donors typed differed by locus, with about 629-630 for A, B, C, DRB1 and DQB1, around 500 for DQA1, 606 for DPA1, and over 400 for DPB1. Class I and class II HLA loci were covered by the typing at four-digit resolution. The later analysis used no new phenotypic data to find candidate immune exposures, relying instead on TCR beta sequences and their occurrence across donors. To predict cytomegalovirus infection status, the study combined high-throughput TCR immunosequencing, statistical association of individual TCRs with disease status, and machine learning. In addition to the first cohort of about 650 subjects, a separate validation cohort of over 90 different subjects was used. The study was designed to test whether signatures of past pathogen exposure could be identified by cataloging public T cell receptors. An earlier analysis of roughly 600 of the donors used high-throughput TCR beta sequencing to judge whether each TCR beta V gene segment behaved as functional or pseudogenic. In a later genetic analysis, genome-wide SNP genotypes for about 65% of the roughly 700 donors were used, and that subset was treated as a discovery cohort. Among 300 to 500 genotyped donors of the cohort, an average of around 220,000 unique TCR beta nucleotide sequences was sequenced per donor, of which 15% to 20% were non-productive. Of the roughly 420 genotyped donors, 65% to 90% were placed in the genetic ancestry cluster associated with self-reported Caucasian donors. Donor age, sex, ethnicity and CMV serostatus were collected together with the repertoire data. An early release that covered 500 to 800 HLA-typed donors contained about 300 gigabases of sequencing data and tens of millions of unique TCR sequences. In a later analysis, previously published TCR beta repertoires from 670 or so donors were re-analyzed and high-resolution HLA genotyping was added so that TCR occurrence patterns could be studied. All discovery cohort repertoires had been generated using a single sequencing platform. The T cell repertoires of some 670 subjects were profiled by immunosequencing and related to cytomegalovirus serostatus. Because of strong linkage in the cohort, 5 or 6 DR-DQ haplotypes were treated as single units for association and clustering. The investigation overall reported the following: When HLA alleles, especially DR and DQ, strongly co-occurred, attributing TCR associations to individual alleles was difficult. Specific HLA alleles were associated with 15,000 to 20,000 TCR beta sequences at a false discovery rate of 0.05 in a later analysis. In a later genetic analysis, fewer N-insertions in productive TCRs were reported among donors in an Asian-associated ancestry cluster than the approximately 710-donor mean. Linkage disequilibrium might explain the correlated functional status among segregating V segments, but an unknown experimental factor could not be ruled out. Several of the top co-occurrence clusters appeared to be linked to parvovirus B19, influenza, CMV and Epstein-Barr virus, according to a later analysis. Most TCR sequences were observed very rarely across donors, whereas some public TCRs were present in many individuals. A later genetic analysis associated a missense DCLRE1C variant with V-gene and J-gene trimming of TCR beta chains, and an independent cohort replicated the association. A total of about 150 TCR beta chains were listed by the study as associated with cytomegalovirus. In this cohort, only TCR beta chains were sequenced, and detectable features were limited by the absence of alpha or paired-chain data. Because counts were too low, about 18 rarely observed V segments, including chromosome 9 orphons, were excluded from the earlier analysis of some 590 of the donors. A cluster of highly shared sequence variants was judged likely to be a technical artifact of the sequencing pipeline. A later analysis found that TCR association rates varied across HLA loci, with DRB1 alleles showing the most associated TCRs and HLA-C alleles the fewest. An earlier analysis of 450 to 750 of the donors showed that most TCR beta V segments appeared in productive rearrangements either about 87% or about 30% of the time, which broadly matched IMGT annotations. In both the original and validation cohorts, the classifier was reported to diagnose cytomegalovirus status with high specificity and sensitivity. Presence/absence analyses assumed roughly uniform sequencing depth across donors, an assumption that may not hold. A later analysis found that HLA-associated TCR beta chains were more clonally expanded and had lower generation probabilities than equally common non-associated chains. The authors suggested that the approach could potentially be generalized to other disease states and immunological phenotypes. A further reported finding was that TCR beta sequences accurately predicted the HLA-A and HLA-B alleles for most subjects in the first cohort. Because HLA typing was unavailable for some donors at each locus, only the typed subset was used in association tests. For the cohort, immune exposure information was limited to CMV serostatus. In a later analysis, most CMV-associated TCR beta chains were found to appear HLA-restricted, with HLA associations seemingly driven largely by CMV exposure. A few of the identified cytomegalovirus-associated TCR beta chains were confirmed in vitro to be specific for cytomegalovirus antigens.

The cohort consisted of 600 or so healthy bone marrow donors. All cohort members were sampled while nominally healthy, although unrecorded immune exposures were likely present. The donor tested CMV seronegative and was one of the 352 seronegative cohort members. Each donor provided a peripheral blood sample, and peripheral blood mononuclear cells were used for TCR beta sequencing. Genomic DNA extraction from the blood cell samples was performed with the Qiagen DNeasy Blood Extraction Kit. The sequence was collected from a woman aged 18-29 years in good health and CMV-seronegative. Sample: PBMCs.

The CDR3 has the sequence CASRETGLTEAFF. The bases read TGTGCCAGCAGAGAGACAGGGTTGACGGAAGCTTTCTTT. The receptor chain draws on TRBV28 and TRBJ1-1; 7 bases in the junction line up with TRBD1. In the germline V gene, CDR1 corresponds to MDHEN and CDR2 to SYDVKM. There are 13 amino acids in the CDR3, from cysteine to phenylalanine inclusive. The kept DNA is CDR3 alone, 39 bases in frame from the first base. The germline V and J ends show losses of 6 bases and 8 bases respectively, and no gene match explains 9 bases of the junction.